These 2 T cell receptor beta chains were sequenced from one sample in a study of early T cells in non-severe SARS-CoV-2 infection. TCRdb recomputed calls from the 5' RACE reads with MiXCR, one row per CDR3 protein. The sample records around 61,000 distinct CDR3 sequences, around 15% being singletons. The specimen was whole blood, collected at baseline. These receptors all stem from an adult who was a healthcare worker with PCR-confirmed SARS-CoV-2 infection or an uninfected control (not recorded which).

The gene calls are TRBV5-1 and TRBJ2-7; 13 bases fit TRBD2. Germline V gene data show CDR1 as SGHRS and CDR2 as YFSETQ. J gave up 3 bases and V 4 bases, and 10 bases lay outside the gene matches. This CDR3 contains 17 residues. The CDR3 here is CASSPKGLAGSIYEQYF. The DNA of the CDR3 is TGCGCCAGCAGCCCAAAGGGACTAGCGGGATCTATCTACGAGCAGTACTTC.

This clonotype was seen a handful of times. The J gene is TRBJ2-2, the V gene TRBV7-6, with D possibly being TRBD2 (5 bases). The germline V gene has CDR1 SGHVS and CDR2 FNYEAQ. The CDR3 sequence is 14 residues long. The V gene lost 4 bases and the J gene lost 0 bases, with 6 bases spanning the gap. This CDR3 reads CASSWRANTGELFF. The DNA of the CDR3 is TGTGCCAGCAGCTGGCGGGCGAACACCGGGGAGCTGTTTTTT.